The TCR beta chain under discussion was sequenced for a study of TIL therapy for anti-PD-1-resistant metastatic lung cancer. Study overall: Median tumor PD-L1 proportion score was about 6.6%.

The immunoSEQ assay was v3. Profiled with immunoSEQ multiplex PCR; TCRdb holds only in-frame clones, not every one. This table holds approximately 45,000 clones, 70% to 80% found once. The time point was: pre-treatment sample, taken before nivolumab and TIL therapy. V was pared by 11 bases and J by 0 bases, with 13 bases between. The V gene's germline CDR1 is LNHDA and CDR2 SQIVND (reference sequence). There are 14 residues in the CDR3. The material sequenced was blood, taken at baseline. The chain links TRBV19 to TRBJ2-2; D may be TRBD2 (7 bases). The receptor was isolated from a man between 65 and 85 years old with non-small cell lung cancer. CDR3 in DNA: TGTGCCTCGGGGGGCGCAGCGAACACCGGGGAGCTGTTTTTT. Translation gives CASGGAANTGELFF.